This T cell receptor (beta chain) comes out of a study of T cell changes during pregnancy in multiple sclerosis. This clone was counted a few times. The germline V gene has CDR1 SEHNR and CDR2 FQNEAQ (reference sequence). The trim removed 5 bases at V and 2 bases at J, leaving 11 bases unmatched. The CDR3 consists of 18 residues. TCRdb keeps only in-frame clones here, not all; method: immunoSEQ multiplex PCR. The table lists around 57,000 clones, approximately 90% of them singletons. The TCR originated in a female donor in good health, enrolled as a control in a pregnancy study. The chain couples TRBV7-9 to TRBJ2-5; 13 nucleotides match TRBD2. The source material was peripheral blood, sampled in the first trimester of pregnancy. CDR3: CASSLGLAGVVTQETQYF. The CDR3 region has the DNA TGTGCCAGCAGCCTTGGACTAGCGGGGGTTGTGACTCAAGAGACCCAGTACTTC. Looking up the rest from reference TRBV7-9 and TRBJ2-5 gives the full variable domain: DTGVSQNPRHKITKRGQNVTFRCDPISEHNRLYWYRQTLGQGPEFLTYFQNEAQLEKSRLLSDRFSAERPKGSFSTLEIQRTEQGDSAMYLCASSLGLAGVVTQETQYFGPGTRLLVL.